This entry lists 27 T cell receptor beta chains sequenced from one sample in a study of shared clonotypes between healthy human individuals. CD45RO-negative, CCR7-selected cells formed the naive CD8 fraction, which excluded terminally differentiated effector memory CD45RA+ cells. TCRdb's copy holds only in-frame clones and misses some; the assay was immunoSEQ multiplex PCR. The sample yields about 2,200,000 clones, roughly 91% seen once. Material for sequencing was naive CD8+ T cells from PBMCs. Receptors were obtained from a young man in good health. Some clones in this sample may be carry-over from other donors' samples.

This clone was seen more than once but under ten times. Other nucleotide sequences in the sample specify the same CDR3. V gene TRBV28 combines with J gene TRBJ2-7, with a possible D match to TRBD2 (6 bases). With 3 bases removed from V and 2 bases from J, the gap between germline ends came to 8 bases. The CDR3 spans 13 residues. Germline CDR1 MDHEN, CDR2 SYDVKM. CDR3 nucleotides: TGTGCCAGCAGTTTCGGGGGAACCTACGAGCAGTACTTC. As protein: CASSFGGTYEQYF.

This clone has just one count. The chain links TRBV19 to TRBJ1-4, with 10 bases identical to TRBD1. The V and J ends lost 3 bases and 5 bases, in that order; junction bases with no gene match: 6. Looked up from germline, CDR1 is LNHDA and CDR2 is SQIVND (reference sequence). This CDR3 has 16 residues. CDR3 in amino acids: CASSMGLGQGNEKLFF. CDR3 nucleotides: TGTGCCAGTAGTATGGGCCTGGGACAGGGGAATGAAAAACTGTTTTTT.

This chain connects TRBV5-6 to TRBJ2-2, with TRBD1 matching over 7 bases. CDR3 length: 15 residues. CDR1 is SGHDT, CDR2 YYEEEE, per germline. V trimming: 4 bases; J trimming: 6 bases; junction bases outside the gene matches: 9. The CDR3 protein is CASSPKTGIPGELFF. The DNA of the CDR3 is TGTGCCAGCAGCCCCAAGACAGGGATCCCCGGGGAGCTGTTTTTT.

The V call is TRBV6-4, the J call TRBJ1-4; weak D call: TRBD1 (6 bases). V was clipped by 2 bases and J by 5 bases, with 18 bases between them. In germline, CDR1 is MRHNA, CDR2 SNTAGT. The CDR3 loop spans 17 amino acids. Here the CDR3 reads CASSDPPNREPNEKLFF. The CDR3 DNA sequence: TGTGCCAGCAGTGACCCGCCGAACAGGGAACCGAATGAAAAACTGTTTTTT.

This chain connects TRBV7-9 to TRBJ2-5, with no clear D. Germline CDR1 is SEHNR and CDR2 is FQNEAQ (reference sequence). This CDR3 contains 11 residues. With 7 bases removed from V and 5 bases from J, the gap between germline ends came to 8 bases. This CDR3 is CASTSRETQYF. For the CDR3, the DNA is TGTGCCAGCACCTCTCGGGAGACCCAGTACTTC.

The rearrangement uses TRBV4-1 and TRBJ2-1, with 7 bases that match TRBD1. After removal of 1 base from V and 11 bases from J, the junction contained 2 bases not matched to a gene. The length of the CDR3 is 12 residues. Germline CDR1 MGHRA, CDR2 YSYEKL. In nucleotides, the CDR3 is TGCGCCAGCAGCCAAGGGGGACAGAAGCAGTTCTTC. Amino acid sequence: CASSQGGQKQFF.

This clone has just one count. The gene calls are TRBV13 and TRBJ1-1; D is unresolved. V lost 5 bases and J lost 0, with 13 bases in between. CDR3 size: 15 residues. CDR1 is PRHDT and CDR2 is FYEKMQ in the germline V gene (reference sequence). CDR3 nucleotides: TGTGCCAGCAGCCCCCGAAGGACTATGAACACTGAAGCTTTCTTT. It translates to CASSPRRTMNTEAFF. The entire variable domain, with the rest obtained from reference TRBV13 and TRBJ1-1, is as follows: AAGVIQSPRHLIKEKRETATLKCYPIPRHDTVYWYQQGPGQDPQFLISFYEKMQSDKGSIPDRFSAQQFSDYHSELNMSSLELGDSALYFCASSPRRTMNTEAFFGQGTRLTVV.

The chain has TRBV7-2 and TRBJ2-3; D may be TRBD2 (6 bases). The germline V gene has CDR1 SGHTA and CDR2 FQGNSA. V lost 3 bases and J 1 base, leaving 11 bases between the germline ends. This CDR3 spans 15 amino acids. The CDR3 nucleotides are TGTGCCAGCAGCTTCGGCGCTAGCGGCACAGATACGCAGTATTTT. This translates into CASSFGASGTDTQYF. The whole variable domain, remainder taken from reference TRBV7-2 and TRBJ2-3, is GAGVSQSPSNKVTEKGKDVELRCDPISGHTALYWYRQSLGQGLEFLIYFQGNSAPDKSGLPSDRFSAERTGGSVSTLTIQRTQQEDSAVYLCASSFGASGTDTQYFGPGTRLTVL.

The J gene is TRBJ2-7, the V gene TRBV28; D is unclear. The V gene lost 6 bases and the J gene lost 0 bases, with 15 bases spanning the gap. CDR3 length equals 15 residues. Per the germline V gene, CDR1 is MDHEN and CDR2 is SYDVKM. CDR3 in amino acids: CASSRGRLSSYEQYF. Here the CDR3 DNA reads TGTGCCAGCAGCCGTGGACGGTTAAGCTCCTACGAGCAGTACTTC.

J is TRBJ2-3 and V is TRBV10-3; D not certain. The germline V gene encodes CDR1 ENHRY and CDR2 SYGVKD. CDR3 length: 13 amino acids. Trimming left V 8 bases short and J 6 bases short, with 15 bases between. The CDR3 loop reads CAIRVLKGDTQYF. CDR3 nucleotides: TGTGCCATCCGCGTGTTGAAAGGGGATACGCAGTATTTT.

In this sample, this clone turned up a few times. This rearrangement joins TRBV11-2 to TRBJ1-1; D is unresolved. V lost 0 bases and J 7 bases, leaving 12 bases between the germline ends. The CDR3 spans 14 residues. Germline loops: CDR1 SGHAT, CDR2 FQNNGV. CDR3 DNA sequence: TGTGCCAGCAGCTTAGACCGCGTTATGGTTGAAGCTTTCTTT. The encoded protein is CASSLDRVMVEAFF.

This clone was observed once. The rearrangement links TRBV7-9 to TRBJ2-3; D assignment may be TRBD1 or TRBD2 (5 bases each). Trimming took off 6 bases at V and 6 bases at J, with 28 bases between the two ends. Germline V lookup: CDR1 SEHNR, CDR2 FQNEAQ (reference sequence). The CDR3 length is 18 residues. The CDR3 spells CASRAPLGESAYRDTQYF. CDR3 DNA sequence: TGTGCCAGCAGAGCACCCCTGGGGGAGTCGGCTTACAGGGATACGCAGTATTTT.

V and J are TRBV28 and TRBJ2-1, with a tentative D call TRBD2 (5 bases). The length of the CDR3 is 15 residues. Germline-derived CDR1 and CDR2 are MDHEN and SYDVKM. Trimming cost V 5 bases and J 0 bases, with 11 bases left between them. This CDR3 is CASSPTRGSYNEQFF. The CDR3 coding sequence is TGTGCCAGCAGTCCCACCCGGGGCTCCTACAATGAGCAGTTCTTC. The whole variable domain, remainder taken from reference TRBV28 and TRBJ2-1, is DVKVTQSSRYLVKRTGEKVFLECVQDMDHENMFWYRQDPGLGLRLIYFSYDVKMKEKGDIPEGYSVSREKKERFSLILESASTNQTSMYLCASSPTRGSYNEQFFGPGTRLTVL.

The chain couples TRBV27 to TRBJ2-4; 9 positions agree with TRBD1. With 7 bases clipped from V and 4 bases from J, the junction kept 11 bases outside the gene matches. This CDR3 contains 16 residues. Germline V gene data show CDR1 as MNHEY and CDR2 as SMNVEV (reference sequence). Here the CDR3 reads CASNTGGEGSKNIQYF. In DNA form, the CDR3 reads TGTGCCAGCAATACAGGGGGCGAGGGTTCGAAAAACATTCAGTACTTC.

J is TRBJ1-5 and V is TRBV2; no clear D gene. This CDR3 is built from 15 residues. Germline values: CDR1 SNHLY, CDR2 FYNNEI. V lost 1 base, J lost 5 bases, and 12 bases lay in between. The CDR3 DNA is TGTGCCAGCAGTGAAGTTGTTGGAGCAGATCAGCCCCAGCATTTT. It encodes CASSEVVGADQPQHF. Looking up the rest from reference TRBV2 and TRBJ1-5 gives the full variable domain: EPEVTQTPSHQVTQMGQEVILRCVPISNHLYFYWYRQILGQKVEFLVSFYNNEISEKSEIFDDQFSVERPDGSNFTLKIRSTKLEDSAMYFCASSEVVGADQPQHFGDGTRLSIL.

V is TRBV5-1 and J is TRBJ2-1; 13 bases are shared with TRBD2. This CDR3 spans 17 amino acids. CDR1 is SGHRS and CDR2 is YFSETQ in the germline V gene. V lost 4 bases, J lost 2 bases, and 6 bases stayed unmatched. The CDR3 DNA is TGCGCCAGCAGCACGGGACTAGCGGGGATACCCTACAATGAGCAGTTCTTC. This gives the protein CASSTGLAGIPYNEQFF.

The chain couples TRBV19 to TRBJ2-7; maybe TRBD2 (6 bases). This CDR3 spans 15 amino acids. The germline V gene has CDR1 LNHDA and CDR2 SQIVND (reference sequence). Deletions cut 6 bases from V and 5 bases from J, with 20 bases between. In DNA form, the CDR3 reads TGTGCCAGTAGCCCCTGGCGGGAAGGGTTCGACGAGCAGTACTTC. Translated: CASSPWREGFDEQYF.

The chain is built from TRBV7-9 and TRBJ2-4; D unresolved. The germline V and J ends were trimmed by 2 bases and 4 bases, with 12 bases remaining between them. CDR1 and CDR2 (germline): SEHNR, FQNEAQ (reference sequence). The CDR3 has 15 amino acids. This chain's CDR3 is CASSLRSMGKNIQYF. The CDR3 bases are TGTGCCAGCAGCTTAAGGTCCATGGGGAAAAACATTCAGTACTTC.

The V call is TRBV9, the J call TRBJ2-1; no firm D call. The germline gives CDR1 SGDLS, CDR2 YYNGEE. Trimming shortened V by 0 bases and J by 8 bases, and 15 bases separated the two germline ends. This CDR3 contains 15 residues. The CDR3 DNA is TGTGCCAGCAGCGTAGAGCTAGTTAATATCGATGAGCAGTTCTTC. Protein: CASSVELVNIDEQFF.

The V and J genes are TRBV5-5 and TRBJ2-5; a possible D gene is TRBD1 (6 bases). Germline-derived CDR1 and CDR2 are SGHKS and YYEKEE (reference sequence). CDR3 length: 16 amino acids. Trimming removed 5 bases at V and 1 base at J, with 18 bases between. The CDR3 spells CASRPRDRSPQETQYF. DNA for the CDR3: TGTGCCAGCAGACCCCGTGACAGGAGCCCCCAAGAGACCCAGTACTTC. Combining the CDR3 with reference TRBV5-5 and TRBJ2-5 gives the whole variable domain DAGVTQSPTHLIKTRGQQVTLRCSPISGHKSVSWYQQVLGQGPQFIFQYYEKEERGRGNFPDRFSARQFPNYSSELNVNALLLGDSALYLCASRPRDRSPQETQYFGPGTRLLVL.

The chain is built from TRBV19 and TRBJ2-1; 13 bases agree with TRBD2. This CDR3 region has 14 residues. Germline V CDR1 and CDR2: LNHDA, SQIVND (reference sequence). Trimming cost V 5 bases and J 12 bases; bases outside gene matches: 7. CDR3: CASSPWTSGRRQFF. CDR3 in DNA: TGTGCCAGTAGTCCCTGGACTAGCGGGAGACGGCAGTTCTTC.

J is TRBJ2-7 and V is TRBV28; D is unresolved. V gave up 7 bases and J gave up 2 bases, with 18 bases separating them. CDR1 is MDHEN, CDR2 SYDVKM, per germline. CDR3 length: 15 residues. CDR3 amino acids: CASNSPSEAAYEQYF. The CDR3 DNA is TGTGCCAGCAATTCACCCTCCGAAGCCGCCTACGAGCAGTACTTC.

V and J are TRBV15 and TRBJ2-2; weak D call: TRBD2 (6 bases). Trimming cost V 5 bases and J 4 bases, with 23 bases left between them. Germline lookup yields CDR1 LNHNV and CDR2 YYDKDF (reference sequence). The length of the CDR3 is 18 residues. CDR3 region: CATSDPTRGKSITGELFF. The CDR3 DNA is TGTGCCACCAGCGACCCCACACGGGGGAAGTCGATCACCGGGGAGCTGTTTTTT.

The V and J genes are TRBV23-1 and TRBJ2-7, with D perhaps matching TRBD2 (5 bases). TRBV23-1 is designated an ORF whose function remains uncertain. The CDR3 length is 14 residues. Trimming pared 4 bases from V and 9 bases from J, leaving 19 bases between. The CDR3 here is CASSRPGDNGRQYF. The CDR3 coding sequence is TGCGCCAGCAGTCGTCCCGGGGATAACGGCAGGCAGTACTTC.

J is TRBJ2-5 and V is TRBV13; 8 positions agree with TRBD2. The CDR3 covers 15 residues. CDR1 and CDR2 (germline): PRHDT, FYEKMQ (reference sequence). Losses at the gene ends were 6 bases for V and 7 bases for J; bases not matched to a gene: 13. Here the CDR3 reads CASSLGLAGWGTQYF. CDR3 bases: TGTGCCAGCAGTCTGGGGTTAGCGGGATGGGGGACCCAGTACTTC.

A single count supports this clone. This CDR3 is also generated by other DNA sequences in the sample. The genes are TRBV7-9 and TRBJ2-1, with D possibly TRBD2 on 6 matching bases. V lost 3 bases, J lost 4 bases, and 7 bases lay in between. The CDR3 contains 13 residues. Germline loops: CDR1 SEHNR, CDR2 FQNEAQ (reference sequence). CDR3 DNA: TGTGCCAGCAGCTTTAGCGGATACAATGAGCAGTTCTTC. Its protein is CASSFSGYNEQFF.

The genes are TRBV7-9 and TRBJ2-6; 12 nucleotides agree with TRBD1. This CDR3 has 18 amino acids. V dropped 1 base and J dropped 3; count of bases not matched to a gene: 4. Germline V gives CDR1 SEHNR, CDR2 FQNEAQ (reference sequence). CDR3 DNA sequence: TGTGCCAGCAGCTTAGAAGGGACAGGGGGCCATGGGGCCAACGTCCTGACTTTC. Translation gives CASSLEGTGGHGANVLTF.